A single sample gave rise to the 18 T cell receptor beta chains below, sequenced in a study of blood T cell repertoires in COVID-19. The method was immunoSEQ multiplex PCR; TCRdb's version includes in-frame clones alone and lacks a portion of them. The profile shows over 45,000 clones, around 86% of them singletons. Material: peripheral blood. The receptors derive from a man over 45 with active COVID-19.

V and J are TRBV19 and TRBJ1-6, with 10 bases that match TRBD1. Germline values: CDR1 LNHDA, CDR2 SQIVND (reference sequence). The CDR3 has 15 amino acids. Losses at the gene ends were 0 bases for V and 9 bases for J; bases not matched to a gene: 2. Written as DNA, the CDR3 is TGTGCCAGTAGTATAGACGGACAGGGGGTTTCACCCCTCCACTTT. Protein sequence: CASSIDGQGVSPLHF.

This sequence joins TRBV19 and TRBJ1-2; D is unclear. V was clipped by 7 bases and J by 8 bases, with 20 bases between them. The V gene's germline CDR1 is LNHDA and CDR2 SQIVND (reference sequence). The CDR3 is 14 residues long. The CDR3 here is CASKDRGGRLGYTF. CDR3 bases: TGTGCCAGTAAGGATCGAGGAGGGCGCTTAGGCTACACCTTC.

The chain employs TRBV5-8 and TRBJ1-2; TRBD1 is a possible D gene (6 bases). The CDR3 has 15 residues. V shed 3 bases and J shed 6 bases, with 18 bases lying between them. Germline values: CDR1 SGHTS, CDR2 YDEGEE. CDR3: CASSSGGEGWNGYTF. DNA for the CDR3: TGTGCCAGCAGCTCGGGGGGCGAGGGCTGGAATGGCTACACCTTC.

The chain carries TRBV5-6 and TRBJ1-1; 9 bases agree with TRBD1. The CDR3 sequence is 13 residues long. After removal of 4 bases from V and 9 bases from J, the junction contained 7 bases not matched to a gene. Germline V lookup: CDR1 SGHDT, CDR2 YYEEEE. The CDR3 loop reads CASSRGQGGKAFF. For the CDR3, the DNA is TGTGCCAGCAGCAGGGGACAGGGTGGAAAAGCTTTCTTT.

The CDR3 loop is CAWSDGVNQPQHF. The CDR3 DNA sequence: TGTGCCTGGAGTGACGGGGTGAATCAGCCCCAGCATTTT. The chain has TRBV30 and TRBJ1-5; D is unclear. With 1 base removed from V and 4 bases from J, the gap between germline ends came to 8 bases. Germline assignment: CDR1 GTSNPN and CDR2 SVGIG (reference sequence). CDR3 length equals 13 residues.

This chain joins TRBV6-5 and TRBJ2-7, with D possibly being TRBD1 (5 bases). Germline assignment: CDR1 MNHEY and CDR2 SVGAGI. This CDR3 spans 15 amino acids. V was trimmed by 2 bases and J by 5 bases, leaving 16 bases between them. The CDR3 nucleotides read TGTGCCAGCAGTTACGGTCAGGGAAGGGGTGACGAGCAGTACTTC. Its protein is CASSYGQGRGDEQYF.

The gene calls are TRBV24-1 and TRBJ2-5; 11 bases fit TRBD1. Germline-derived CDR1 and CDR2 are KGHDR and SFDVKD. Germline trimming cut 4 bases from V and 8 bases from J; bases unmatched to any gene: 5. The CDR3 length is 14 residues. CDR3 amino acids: CATSDSGTGGTQYF. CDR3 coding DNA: TGTGCCACCAGTGACTCCGGGACAGGGGGAACCCAGTACTTC.

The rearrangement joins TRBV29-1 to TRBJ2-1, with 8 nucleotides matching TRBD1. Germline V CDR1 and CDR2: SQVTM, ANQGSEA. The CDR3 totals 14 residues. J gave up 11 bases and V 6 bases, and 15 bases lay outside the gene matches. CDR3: CSVYSPRGRWQQFF. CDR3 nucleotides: TGCAGCGTCTACTCACCCAGGGGGCGCTGGCAGCAGTTCTTC.

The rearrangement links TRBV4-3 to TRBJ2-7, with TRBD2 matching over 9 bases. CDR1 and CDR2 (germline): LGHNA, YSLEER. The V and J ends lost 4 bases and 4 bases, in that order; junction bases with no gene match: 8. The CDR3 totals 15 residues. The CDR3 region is CASSPRASGAYEQYF. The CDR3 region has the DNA TGCGCCAGCAGCCCTAGGGCTAGCGGGGCGTACGAGCAGTACTTC.

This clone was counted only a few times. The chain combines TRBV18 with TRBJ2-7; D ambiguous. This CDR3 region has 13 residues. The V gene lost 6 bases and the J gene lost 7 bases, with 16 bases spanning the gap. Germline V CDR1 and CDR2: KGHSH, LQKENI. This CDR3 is CASSPELGQEQYF. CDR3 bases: TGTGCCAGCTCCCCCGAACTGGGCCAAGAGCAGTACTTC.

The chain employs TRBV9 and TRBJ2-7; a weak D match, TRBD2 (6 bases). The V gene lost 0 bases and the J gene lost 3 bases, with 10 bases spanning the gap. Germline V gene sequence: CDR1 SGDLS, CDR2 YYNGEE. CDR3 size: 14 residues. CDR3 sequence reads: CASSVGGAYYEQYF. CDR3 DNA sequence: TGTGCCAGCAGCGTAGGCGGGGCCTACTACGAGCAGTACTTC.

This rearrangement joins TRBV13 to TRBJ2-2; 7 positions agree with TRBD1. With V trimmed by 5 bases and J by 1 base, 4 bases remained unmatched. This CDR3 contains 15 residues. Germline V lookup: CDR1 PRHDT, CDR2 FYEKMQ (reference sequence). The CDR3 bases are TGTGCCAGCAGCCCGGGACAGATGAACACCGGGGAGCTGTTTTTT. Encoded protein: CASSPGQMNTGELFF.

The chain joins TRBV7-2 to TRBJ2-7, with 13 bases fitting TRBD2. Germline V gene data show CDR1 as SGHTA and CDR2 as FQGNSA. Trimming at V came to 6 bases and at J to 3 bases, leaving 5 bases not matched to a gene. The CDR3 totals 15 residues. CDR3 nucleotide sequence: TGTGCCAGCAGTTTACTAGCGGGAGGGATCTACGAGCAGTACTTC. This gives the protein CASSLLAGGIYEQYF.

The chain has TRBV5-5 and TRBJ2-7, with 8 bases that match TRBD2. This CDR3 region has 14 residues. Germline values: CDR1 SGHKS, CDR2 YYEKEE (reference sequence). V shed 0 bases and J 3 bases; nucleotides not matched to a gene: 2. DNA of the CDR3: TGTGCCAGCAGCTTGGAACTAGCGGACTACGAGCAGTACTTC. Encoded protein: CASSLELADYEQYF.

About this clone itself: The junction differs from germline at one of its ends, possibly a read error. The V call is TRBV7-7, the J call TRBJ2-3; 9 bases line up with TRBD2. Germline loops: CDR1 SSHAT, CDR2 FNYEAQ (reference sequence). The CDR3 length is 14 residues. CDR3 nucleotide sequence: TGTGCTAGCAGCCGTAGCGGGAGCCCAGATACGCAGTATTTT. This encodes CASSRSGSPDTQYF.

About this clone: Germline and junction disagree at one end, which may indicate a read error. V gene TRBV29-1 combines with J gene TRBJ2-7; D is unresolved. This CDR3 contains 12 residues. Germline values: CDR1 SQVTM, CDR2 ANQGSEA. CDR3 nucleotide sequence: TGCAGCGTTGAAGTAAACTCCCACGAGCAGTACTTC. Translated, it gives CSVEVNSHEQYF.

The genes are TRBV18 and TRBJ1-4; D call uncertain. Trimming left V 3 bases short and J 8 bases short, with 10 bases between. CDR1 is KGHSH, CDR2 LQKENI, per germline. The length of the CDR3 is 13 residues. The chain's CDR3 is CASSPAGSEKLFF. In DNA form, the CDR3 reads TGTGCCAGCTCACCCGCGGGCTCCGAAAAACTGTTTTTT. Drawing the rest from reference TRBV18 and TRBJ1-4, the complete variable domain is NAGVMQNPRHLVRRRGQEARLRCSPMKGHSHVYWYRQLPEEGLKFMVYLQKENIIDESGMPKERFSAEFPKEGPSILRIQQVVRGDSAAYFCASSPAGSEKLFFGSGTQLSVL.

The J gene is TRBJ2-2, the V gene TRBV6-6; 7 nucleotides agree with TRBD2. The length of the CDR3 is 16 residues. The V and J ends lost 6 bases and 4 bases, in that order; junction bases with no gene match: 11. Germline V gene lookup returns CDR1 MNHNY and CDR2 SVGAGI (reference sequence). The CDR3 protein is CASSGRRERRTGELFF. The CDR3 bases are TGTGCCAGCAGCGGCAGGCGGGAGCGGCGCACCGGGGAGCTGTTTTTT.